Shown below are 12 T cell receptor beta chains from a single sample sequenced in a study of blood T cell repertoires in COVID-19. Sequencing used immunoSEQ multiplex PCR; TCRdb keeps in-frame clones, though not all of them. The sample lists around 200,000 clones, about nine tenths occurring once. Sample: peripheral blood. The source of these receptors is a man younger than 35 with active or convalescent COVID-19.

The chain recombines TRBV19 with TRBJ2-5; D is possibly TRBD2 (6 bases). CDR1 and CDR2 (germline): LNHDA, SQIVND (reference sequence). Trimming shortened V by 0 bases and J by 5 bases, and 22 bases separated the two germline ends. This CDR3 has 18 amino acids. In nucleotides, the CDR3 is TGTGCCAGTAGTATAGATGGGGTTGGTGGCGGGGTCCGGGAGACCCAGTACTTC. It yields the protein CASSIDGVGGGVRETQYF.

The chain couples TRBV4-3 to TRBJ1-2; TRBD1 might be the D (5 bases). V was trimmed by 1 base and J by 0 bases, leaving 21 bases between them. The CDR3 length is 19 residues. Germline values: CDR1 LGHNA, CDR2 YSLEER. The chain's CDR3 is CASSQGRGQGLLANYGYTF. The CDR3 DNA follows: TGCGCCAGCAGCCAAGGGCGGGGCCAGGGCCTTTTAGCTAACTATGGCTACACCTTC.

The chain is built from TRBV7-8 and TRBJ2-5; 11 bases align to TRBD2. V shed 5 bases and J 1 base; nucleotides not matched to a gene: 6. CDR1 and CDR2 (germline): SGHVS, FQNEAQ. CDR3 length: 16 amino acids. The CDR3: CASSPLAGGFQETQYF. The CDR3 region has the DNA TGTGCCAGCAGCCCCCTAGCGGGAGGTTTCCAAGAGACCCAGTACTTC. Drawing the rest from reference TRBV7-8 and TRBJ2-5, the complete variable domain is GAGVSQSPRYKVAKRGQDVALRCDPISGHVSLFWYQQALGQGPEFLTYFQNEAQLDKSGLPSDRFFAERPEGSVSTLKIQRTQQEDSAVYLCASSPLAGGFQETQYFGPGTRLLVL.

The chain recombines TRBV3-1 (or the pseudogene TRBV3-2) with TRBJ2-5, with 9 bases fitting TRBD2. The CDR3 runs to 17 residues. V lost 0 bases to trimming and J lost 4 bases; unmatched junction nucleotides: 9. From germline, CDR1 is LGHDT and CDR2 YNNKEL (reference sequence). CDR3: CASSQDGGSSGTETQYF. CDR3 nucleotides: TGTGCCAGCAGCCAAGATGGGGGGTCTAGCGGGACAGAGACCCAGTACTTC.

The gene calls are TRBV13 and TRBJ2-7; D may be TRBD2 (6 bases). This CDR3 contains 16 residues. Trimming removed 4 bases at V and 4 bases at J, with 20 bases between. Germline loops: CDR1 PRHDT, CDR2 FYEKMQ (reference sequence). The CDR3 DNA follows: TGTGCCAGCAGCTGGGGTGTGGGGGGACCCTTTTACGAGCAGTACTTC. The encoded protein is CASSWGVGGPFYEQYF. Full variable domain (rest looked up from reference TRBV13 and TRBJ2-7): AAGVIQSPRHLIKEKRETATLKCYPIPRHDTVYWYQQGPGQDPQFLISFYEKMQSDKGSIPDRFSAQQFSDYHSELNMSSLELGDSALYFCASSWGVGGPFYEQYFGPGTRLTVT.

The rearrangement links TRBV5-1 to TRBJ1-2, with D uncertain. The CDR3 spans 14 residues. V was clipped by 0 bases and J by 6 bases, with 12 bases between them. Germline CDR1 SGHRS, CDR2 YFSETQ. CDR3 sequence (DNA): TGCGCCAGCAGCTTGGCGGAGGGTCTGGATGGCTACACCTTC. Residues: CASSLAEGLDGYTF.

This rearrangement joins TRBV4-2 to TRBJ1-4; TRBD1 is a possible D gene (5 bases). The V gene lost 0 bases and the J gene lost 2 bases, with 10 bases spanning the gap. The CDR3 sequence is 16 residues long. Germline CDR1 and CDR2: LGHNA and YNFKEQ. CDR3 protein: CASSQDLPGTNEKLFF. The CDR3 DNA sequence: TGTGCCAGCAGCCAAGATCTTCCAGGGACTAATGAAAAACTGTTTTTT.

This clone was detected once. The rearrangement uses TRBV29-1 and TRBJ2-5; 10 bases line up with TRBD1. Germline V gives CDR1 SQVTM, CDR2 ANQGSEA. The CDR3 is 16 residues long. The V and J ends lost 6 bases and 4 bases, in that order; junction bases with no gene match: 14. The CDR3 DNA reads TGCAGCGTCCTCCCACTAGGGACAGGGGATAGAGAGACCCAGTACTTC. This gives the protein CSVLPLGTGDRETQYF.

The V and J genes are TRBV9 and TRBJ1-1; D remains unclear. The CDR3 totals 13 residues. Germline V gene lookup returns CDR1 SGDLS and CDR2 YYNGEE. V gave up 0 bases and J gave up 4 bases, with 7 bases separating them. The CDR3 sequence is CASSVASVTEAFF. The CDR3 DNA reads as TGTGCCAGCAGCGTAGCGTCGGTCACTGAAGCTTTCTTT.

The genes are TRBV6-5 and TRBJ1-1; D gene ambiguous. The CDR3 is 14 amino acids. Trimming took 7 bases from V and 1 from J, leaving 13 bases between them. CDR1 MNHEY and CDR2 SVGAGI come from the germline V gene. The CDR3 loop is CASKSQNGNTEAFF. In DNA form, the CDR3 reads TGTGCCAGCAAAAGCCAAAACGGGAACACTGAAGCTTTCTTT.

The V and J genes are TRBV6-1 and TRBJ1-1; TRBD1 aligns across 8 bases. Germline V CDR1 and CDR2: MNHNS, SASEGT. Losses at the gene ends were 2 bases for V and 2 bases for J; bases not matched to a gene: 13. CDR3 length: 18 amino acids. CDR3 region: CASSESGRGLTSNTEAFF. In DNA form, the CDR3 reads TGTGCCAGCAGTGAATCTGGCAGGGGGCTCACCAGCAACACTGAAGCTTTCTTT.

The chain recombines TRBV11-2 with TRBJ1-2; D uncertain. The CDR3 is 12 amino acids. Germline V CDR1 and CDR2: SGHAT, FQNNGV. V gave up 5 bases and J gave up 5 bases, with 9 bases separating them. CDR3 residues: CASSADLYGYTF. In nucleotides, the CDR3 is TGTGCCAGCAGCGCGGACTTATATGGCTACACCTTC.